What follows is one T cell receptor (beta chain) and its context. An amount of RNA that ranged from roughly 0.45 to 1 ug was reverse transcribed with random hexamers. Amplification of TCR beta CDR3 used immunoSEQ multiplex PCR across 54 Vbeta and 13 Jbeta. TCRdb re-called the immunoSEQ multiplex PCR reads with MiXCR, one entry per CDR3 protein. The profile shows 160,000 or so distinct CDR3 sequences, 93% of them singletons. The data were taken from a study of CD8 T cells in Susac syndrome. Trimming took off 3 bases at V and 5 bases at J, with 12 bases between the two ends. The germline CDR1 and CDR2 sequences are SGHRS and YFSETQ. The CDR3 sequence is 15 residues long. CD8+ and CD4+ T cells from blood underwent TCR beta sequencing, which was carried out in a high-throughput format. TEMRA cells were enriched by FACS, while CD8+ and CD4+ T cells were obtained through a negative isolation that was performed magnetically.

The sequencing input was CD4+ T cells from PBMCs. The origin of this receptor is a human donor in good health. The chain carries TRBV5-1 and TRBJ2-6; tentatively, D is TRBD1 (5 bases). The CDR3, as DNA: TGCGCCAGCAGCTCCGACAGATCCTGGGCCAACGTCCTGACTTTC. This translates into CASSSDRSWANVLTF.